The 17 T cell receptor beta chains reported below all come from one sample, sequenced in a study of T cell clonotyping in hematopoietic cell transplantation. Time point here: recipient sample about 28 days before transplant, after cytoreduction. Sequenced by immunoSEQ multiplex PCR; TCRdb stores in-frame clones only, minus some. The sample contains fewer than 25,000 clones, 90% of which appear only once. This material consisted of peripheral blood mononuclear cells, taken before stem cell transplant. These receptors all come from a man aged 18 to 30 with biphenotypic leukemia. Some clones in this sample may be carry-over from other donors' samples.

The J gene is TRBJ2-2, the V gene TRBV10-3; 11 nucleotides agree with TRBD2. After removal of 0 bases from V and 7 bases from J, the junction contained 4 bases not matched to a gene. The CDR3 contains 16 residues. Per the germline V gene, CDR1 is ENHRY and CDR2 is SYGVKD. This chain's CDR3 is CAISESLAGGGGELFF. CDR3 nucleotide sequence: TGTGCCATCAGTGAGTCTCTAGCGGGAGGCGGCGGGGAGCTGTTTTTT.

The chain links TRBV6-4 to TRBJ2-3, with 14 nucleotides matching TRBD2. The germline V gene encodes CDR1 MRHNA and CDR2 SNTAGT. The CDR3 runs 16 residues. V gave up 0 bases and J gave up 4 bases; unmatched junction bases: 0. CDR3 residues: CASSDSGLAGADTQYF. The CDR3 coding sequence is TGTGCCAGCAGTGACTCGGGACTAGCGGGAGCAGATACGCAGTATTTT.

A few counts support this clone. The rearrangement joins TRBV14 to TRBJ1-2, with D perhaps TRBD1 (5 bases). The CDR3 is 14 residues long. The germline V gene encodes CDR1 SGHDN and CDR2 FVKESK. V lost 0 bases, J lost 5 bases, and 10 bases lay in between. The CDR3 protein is CASSQDLDTYGYTF. CDR3 nucleotide sequence: TGTGCCAGCAGCCAAGATTTGGACACATATGGCTACACCTTC.

V usage is TRBV7-2 and J usage is TRBJ1-1; a possible D gene is TRBD1 (5 bases). Germline assignment: CDR1 SGHTA and CDR2 FQGNSA. This CDR3 is 13 amino acids long. The germline V and J ends were trimmed by 5 bases and 7 bases, with 14 bases remaining between them. This CDR3 reads CASSINRGGEAFF. CDR3 bases: TGTGCCAGCAGCATAAATCGGGGGGGTGAAGCTTTCTTT.

The chain combines TRBV6-5 with TRBJ2-7; 9 positions agree with TRBD1. The CDR3 is made up of 15 amino acids. Germline values: CDR1 MNHEY, CDR2 SVGAGI. The junction had 7 bases not matched to a gene; V was cut back by 6 bases and J by 1 base. The CDR3 DNA follows: TGTGCCAGCAGGGTGGGGGGACAGGGATCCTACGAGCAGTACTTC. It encodes CASRVGGQGSYEQYF.

V gene TRBV9 combines with J gene TRBJ2-3; maybe TRBD2 (5 bases). The length of the CDR3 is 12 residues. Germline-derived CDR1 and CDR2 are SGDLS and YYNGEE. Trimming cost V 1 base and J 9 bases, with 9 bases left between them. This chain's CDR3 is CASSVFEGTQYF. As DNA, the CDR3 is TGTGCCAGCAGCGTATTCGAGGGAACGCAGTATTTT.

The chain is built from TRBV4-1 and TRBJ1-6, with a weak D call TRBD1 (6 bases). Germline V lookup: CDR1 MGHRA, CDR2 YSYEKL. Trimming cost V 7 bases and J 12 bases, with 25 bases left between them. This CDR3 has 16 amino acids. The DNA of the CDR3 is TGCGCCAGCAACTCGGGACAAGGCCAATTGACTCTACCCCTCCACTTT. This codes for CASNSGQGQLTLPLHF.

The rearrangement links TRBV9 to TRBJ2-7; D possibly corresponds to TRBD1 (5 bases). The length of the CDR3 is 14 residues. Trimming cost V 4 bases and J 2 bases, with 13 bases left between them. Germline values: CDR1 SGDLS, CDR2 YYNGEE. CDR3 sequence reads: CASSLGAEPYEQYF. The CDR3 nucleotides read TGTGCCAGCAGCCTAGGGGCAGAACCCTACGAGCAGTACTTC. Using reference TRBV9 and TRBJ2-7 for the parts outside the CDR3, the full variable domain is DSGVTQTPKHLITATGQRVTLRCSPRSGDLSVYWYQQSLDQGLQFLIQYYNGEERAKGNILERFSAQQFPDLHSELNLSSLELGDSALYFCASSLGAEPYEQYFGPGTRLTVT.

This rearrangement joins TRBV5-1 to TRBJ1-1; 7 nucleotides match TRBD1. Trimming took 5 bases from V and 1 from J; bases not matched to a gene: 5. Germline values: CDR1 SGHRS, CDR2 YFSETQ. There are 14 residues in the CDR3. The CDR3 spells CASSQGGENTEAFF. In DNA, the CDR3 is TGCGCCAGCAGTCAAGGGGGCGAGAACACTGAAGCTTTCTTT.

The rearrangement uses TRBV6-5 and TRBJ2-4, with D possibly being TRBD2 (5 bases). V lost 5 bases and J 6 bases, leaving 8 bases between the germline ends. Germline values: CDR1 MNHEY, CDR2 SVGAGI. CDR3 length: 12 residues. In DNA form, the CDR3 reads TGTGCCAGCAGTCGGGATACAAACATTCAGTACTTC. It specifies CASSRDTNIQYF.

The rearrangement links TRBV7-6 to TRBJ2-1; D might be TRBD1 (6 bases). The CDR3 sequence is 16 residues long. The germline V gene has CDR1 SGHVS and CDR2 FNYEAQ. The V end lost 5 bases, the J end lost 0 bases, and 14 bases lay between the germline ends. For the CDR3, the DNA is TGTGCCAGCAGCCCCTTTCAGGGGAGCTCCTACAATGAGCAGTTCTTC. Translation gives CASSPFQGSSYNEQFF.

The J gene is TRBJ2-7, the V gene TRBV6-5, with D unresolved. CDR3 length equals 13 residues. Germline V CDR1 and CDR2: MNHEY, SVGAGI. Trimming took off 5 bases at V and 0 bases at J, with 8 bases between the two ends. The CDR3, as DNA: TGTGCCAGCAGTCCACCCCGCTCCTACGAGCAGTACTTC. It translates to CASSPPRSYEQYF.

The gene calls are TRBV4-1 and TRBJ1-6; TRBD1 matches 10 bases. The germline V gene has CDR1 MGHRA and CDR2 YSYEKL. Germline trimming cut 2 bases from V and 10 bases from J; bases unmatched to any gene: 8. There are 16 residues in the CDR3. The CDR3 nucleotides are TGCGCCAGCAGCCAACCACGGACAGGGGGAGGATCACCCCTCCACTTT. Its protein product is CASSQPRTGGGSPLHF.

The rearrangement links TRBV11-2 to TRBJ2-7; 7 bases are shared with TRBD1. The germline gives CDR1 SGHAT, CDR2 FQNNGV. There are 17 residues in the CDR3. Trimming at V came to 2 bases and at J to 2 bases, leaving 12 bases not matched to a gene. In DNA, the CDR3 is TGTGCCAGCAGCTTATTTCAAGTGGGGACAGTTCCCTACGAGCAGTACTTC. Translated, it gives CASSLFQVGTVPYEQYF.

This chain connects TRBV7-2 to TRBJ1-2; no firm D call. Germline-derived CDR1 and CDR2 are SGHTA and FQGNSA. V lost 5 bases to trimming and J lost 3 bases, with 13 bases between them. This CDR3 comprises 14 residues. This CDR3 is CASSTSALDYGYTF. The CDR3 region has the DNA TGTGCCAGCAGCACTTCGGCACTCGACTATGGCTACACCTTC.

The J gene is TRBJ1-1, the V gene TRBV6-5; D not certain. The CDR3 runs 14 residues. Germline loops: CDR1 MNHEY, CDR2 SVGAGI. V gave up 0 bases and J gave up 0 bases, with 5 bases separating them. CDR3 in DNA: TGTGCCAGCAGTTACTCGATCTTGAACACTGAAGCTTTCTTT. Encoded protein: CASSYSILNTEAFF.

The chain is built from TRBV7-2 and TRBJ2-1; 7 bases match TRBD2. CDR1 and CDR2 from the germline V gene are SGHTA and FQGNSA. V shed 4 bases, J shed 3 bases, and the junction held 6 bases outside the gene matches. This CDR3 spans 15 amino acids. In DNA form, the CDR3 reads TGTGCCAGCAGCTCCTCAGGCGGGGGCTACAATGAGCAGTTCTTC. Protein product: CASSSSGGGYNEQFF.